This TCR beta chain was identified during a study of identical twins. Broader study findings: Excess low generation probability was seen in twin-shared out-of-frame alpha sequences. Conclusions leaned on cross-sectional statistical analysis and did not track the same donors over time.

The CDR3 consists of 19 residues. Per germline, CDR1 KGHSH and CDR2 LQKENI. Deletions cut 3 bases from V and 0 bases from J, with 23 bases between. TCRdb passed the 5' RACE reads through MiXCR, listing each CDR3 protein once. The repertoire holds 310,000 or so distinct CDR3 sequences, with more than 6.5% as singletons. A few counts support this clonotype. The target antigen is unknown. The data were also submitted as part of a second study, on yellow fever vaccine responses in identical twins. In that study: Twins' vaccine T cell response reportedly seemed partly convergent, partly personalized.

The chain couples TRBV18 to TRBJ1-1; unclear D gene. The sequence derives from a woman between 18 and 30 years old in good health. Sample: memory (CD45RO+) T cells sorted from blood. The CDR3 sequence is CASSPLYEVATRMNTEAFF. The CDR3 DNA sequence: TGTGCCAGCTCACCGTTGTATGAGGTTGCGACTAGGATGAACACTGAAGCTTTCTTT.